The text below deals with one T cell receptor beta chain. The data were taken from a study of CD8 T cells in Susac syndrome. RNA, at about 0.45 to 1 ug, was reverse transcribed with random hexamers. Amplification of TCR beta CDR3 spanned 54 Vbeta and 13 Jbeta via immunoSEQ multiplex PCR. TCRdb processed the immunoSEQ multiplex PCR reads anew with MiXCR; each CDR3 protein has one entry. The sample shows about 50,000 distinct CDR3 sequences, 93% of them seen only once. CDR3 size: 16 residues. Per the germline V gene, CDR1 is MNHNS and CDR2 is SASEGT. The trim removed 8 bases at V and 5 bases at J, leaving 13 bases unmatched. Peripheral blood CD8+ and CD4+ T cells were profiled by TCR beta sequencing. FACS was used to enrich TEMRA cells, whereas the CD8+ and CD4+ T cells were obtained by negative isolation.

The sample taken for sequencing was CD8+ T cells from PBMCs. The chain joins TRBV6-1 to TRBJ2-1, with 9 bases that match TRBD1. The TCR was taken from a human donor with multiple sclerosis. Here the CDR3 reads CASQRVSGTGNNEQFF. The CDR3 DNA is TGTGCCAGCCAGAGGGTCTCGGGGACAGGGAACAATGAGCAGTTCTTC.